The T cell receptor beta chain under discussion was sequenced for a study of identical twins (dated by TCRdb to the mid-2010s). As for the study more broadly: The study deep-sequenced TCR alpha and beta repertoires from monozygotic twins, unrelated adults of various ages and cord blood to test whether fetal clonotypes persist. To rule out contamination, replicate twin experiments were performed at different times with different library preparation protocols. The paper's findings and limits, for the study overall: Because the same donors could not be followed over many years, the conclusions depended on cross-sectional statistical analysis. Zero-insertion analyses could be partly confounded by invariant T cells such as MAIT and iNKT, although diverse VJ usage argued against such confounding for most clonotypes. Excess twin sharing in beta out-of-frame sequences was weaker because fewer shared sequences lowered the signal-to-noise ratio. Compared with coincidental sharing between unrelated individuals, an excess of low generation-probability sequences was observed among out-of-frame TCR alpha sequences shared between twins. Out-of-frame TCR alpha sharing in monozygotic twins was systematically underestimated by recombination models, whereas sharing between unrelated individuals was in agreement with the recombination models. Fewer insertions were carried by abundant cord blood beta clonotypes, a similar but weaker trend appeared in young adult naive repertoires, and no such trend appeared in memory repertoires.

Turning to this clonotype: Its target antigen remains unknown. A much bigger clone sits one base away, suggesting this may be a read error.

The germline V gene (reference sequence) provides CDR1 MNHEY and CDR2 SMNVEV. Trimming takes 5 bases off V and 8 bases off J; junction bases not matched to a gene: 7. Its CDR3 holds 16 amino acids, cysteine through phenylalanine. Here the CDR3 DNA is all that survives: 48 bases in frame from base 1. To prepare the library, 5' RACE was applied. Sequencing instrument: Illumina HiSeq 2000. A universal primer binding site was introduced by template switching, and a unique molecular identifier was present in the final cDNA, enabling accurate counting of TCR cDNA molecules. Specific primers in the conserved constant-segment region were used to synthesize first-strand cDNA for TCR alpha and beta chains. Each cDNA library was double barcoded, with a SMART-Mk sample barcode plus Illumina barcodes, to control for contamination. TruSeq adapter sequences and Illumina sample barcodes were added in two successive PCR steps. Sequencing of the TCR alpha and beta cDNA libraries was done on the Illumina HiSeq platform using custom primers. Concerning the study's data processing: Unique molecular identifiers were extracted from raw reads with MiGEC, and CDR3 positions were determined with MiXCR. For each individual, recombination models were inferred using an EM algorithm with the repgenHMM and IGoR tools. The analysis of shared clonotypes was done with the tcR package in R, with sharing normalized by the product of cloneset sizes. To study raw recombination without the effects of thymic and clonal selection, out-of-frame nonproductive sequences were analyzed. TCRdb reworked the public reads: Q25 trimming with fastp, MiXCR clone assembly, productive beta chains retained. Each record represents a unique CDR3 protein, reported with the most common genes and DNA among its rows. The V and J calls reflect TCRdb's pipeline rather than the authors' work. Recorded for this sample are 1.5 million to 2 million distinct CDR3 sequences; less than 35% of them occurred a single time. Together, the top ten hold approximately 0.29% of the sample.

Every donor was a healthy Caucasian. The origin of this receptor is a newborn girl in good health. The chain joins TRBV27 to TRBJ2-1; the central 15 bases match TRBD2. Specimen: cord blood. The sequenced DNA: TGTGCCAGCAGTCCGGGGACTAGCGGGAGGAGGGATGAGCAGTTCTTC. It specifies CASSPGTSGRRDEQFF.